This T cell receptor (beta chain) was identified during a study of blood T cells in healthy people across ages. PCR was performed a second time for about 6 to 12 cycles using a sample-barcoded 5' primer and a J-beta primer mix. Each of the samples gave a minimum of 2.5 million paired-end reads that contained CDR3. TCRdb used MiXCR to reprocess the 5' RACE reads, holding one entry per CDR3 protein. The sample lists about 800,000 distinct CDR3 sequences, 55% to 70% occurring once. Overall study results and limits: With unsorted PBMCs, a conclusive comparison of naive versus antigen-experienced cells was not possible.

This CDR3 has 14 residues. V was pared by 3 bases and J by 4 bases, with 11 bases between. This clonotype occurred many times. No antigen is known for it. The sequence derives from a man aged 25 to 45 in good health. V gene TRBV12-3 or TRBV12-4 combines with J gene TRBJ2-3; perhaps TRBD2 as D (5 bases). Material for sequencing was blood. CDR3 residues: CASSFGVTADTQYF. The CDR3 coding sequence is TGTGCCAGCAGTTTCGGGGTGACCGCAGATACGCAGTATTTT.